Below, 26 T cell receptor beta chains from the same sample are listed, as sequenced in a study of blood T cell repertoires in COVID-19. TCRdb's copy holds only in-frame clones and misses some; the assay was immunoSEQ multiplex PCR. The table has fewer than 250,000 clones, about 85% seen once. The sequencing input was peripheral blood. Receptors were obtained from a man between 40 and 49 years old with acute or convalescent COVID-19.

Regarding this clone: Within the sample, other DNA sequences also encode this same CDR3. CDR3: CASSLPGQPNTEAFF. In DNA, the CDR3 is TGCGCCAGCAGCTTACCGGGACAGCCTAACACTGAAGCTTTCTTT. V gene TRBV5-1 combines with J gene TRBJ1-1; 7 nucleotides align to TRBD1. Germline CDR1 is SGHRS and CDR2 is YFSETQ. This CDR3 comprises 15 residues. With V trimmed by 2 bases and J by 2 bases, 6 bases remained unmatched.

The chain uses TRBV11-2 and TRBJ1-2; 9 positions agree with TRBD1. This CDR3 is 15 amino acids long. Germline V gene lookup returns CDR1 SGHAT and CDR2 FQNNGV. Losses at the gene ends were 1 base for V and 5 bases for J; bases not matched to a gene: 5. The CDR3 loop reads CASSLVTGGAYGYTF. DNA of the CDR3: TGTGCCAGCAGCTTAGTAACAGGGGGCGCTTATGGCTACACCTTC.

Written as DNA, the CDR3 is TGTGCCAGCAGACCGCCGGGTGGGGCCAATGAGCAGTTCTTC. It specifies CASRPPGGANEQFF. This rearrangement joins TRBV6-5 to TRBJ2-1, with D tentatively TRBD1 (5 bases). The CDR3 consists of 14 residues. Per the germline V gene, CDR1 is MNHEY and CDR2 is SVGAGI. V was pared by 6 bases and J by 6 bases, with 15 bases between.

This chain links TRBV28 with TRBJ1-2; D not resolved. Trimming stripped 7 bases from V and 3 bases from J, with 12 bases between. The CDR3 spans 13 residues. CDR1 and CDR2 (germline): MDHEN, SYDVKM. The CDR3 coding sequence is TGTGCCAGCACCTTAGAGGCGGACTATGGCTACACCTTC. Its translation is CASTLEADYGYTF.

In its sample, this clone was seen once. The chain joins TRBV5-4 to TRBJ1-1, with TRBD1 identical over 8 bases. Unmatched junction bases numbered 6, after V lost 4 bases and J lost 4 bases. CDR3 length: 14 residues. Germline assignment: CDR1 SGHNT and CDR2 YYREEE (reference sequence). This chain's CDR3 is CASSTQGVGTEAFF. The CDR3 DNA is TGTGCCAGCAGCACACAGGGGGTTGGCACTGAAGCTTTCTTT.

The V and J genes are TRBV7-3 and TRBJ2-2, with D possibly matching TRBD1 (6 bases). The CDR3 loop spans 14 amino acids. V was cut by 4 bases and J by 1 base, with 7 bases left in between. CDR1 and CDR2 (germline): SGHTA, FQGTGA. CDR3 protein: CASSSTGNTGELFF. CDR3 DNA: TGTGCCAGCAGCTCGACAGGGAACACCGGGGAGCTGTTTTTT. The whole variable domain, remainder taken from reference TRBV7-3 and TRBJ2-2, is GAGVSQTPSNKVTEKGKYVELRCDPISGHTALYWYRQSLGQGPEFLIYFQGTGAADDSGLPNDRFFAVRPEGSVSTLKIQRTERGDSAVYLCASSSTGNTGELFFGEGSRLTVL.

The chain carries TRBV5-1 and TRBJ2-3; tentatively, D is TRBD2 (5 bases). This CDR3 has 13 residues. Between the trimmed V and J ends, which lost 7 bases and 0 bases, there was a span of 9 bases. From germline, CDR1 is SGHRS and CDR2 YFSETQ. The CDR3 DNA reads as TGCGCCAGCGGGAGCGGCAGCACAGATACGCAGTATTTT. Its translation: CASGSGSTDTQYF.

The CDR3 sequence: CASSTDRGKTQYF. In DNA form, the CDR3 reads TGTGCCAGCAGCACCGACAGGGGCAAGACCCAGTACTTC. The gene calls are TRBV5-8 and TRBJ2-5; 8 positions agree with TRBD1. The CDR3 consists of 13 residues. V dropped 4 bases and J dropped 6; count of bases not matched to a gene: 5. Germline lookup yields CDR1 SGHTS and CDR2 YDEGEE. Using reference TRBV5-8 and TRBJ2-5 for the parts outside the CDR3, the full variable domain is EAGVTQSPTHLIKTRGQQATLRCSPISGHTSVYWYQQALGLGLQFLLWYDEGEERNRGNFPPRFSGRQFPNYSSELNVNALELEDSALYLCASSTDRGKTQYFGPGTRLLVL.

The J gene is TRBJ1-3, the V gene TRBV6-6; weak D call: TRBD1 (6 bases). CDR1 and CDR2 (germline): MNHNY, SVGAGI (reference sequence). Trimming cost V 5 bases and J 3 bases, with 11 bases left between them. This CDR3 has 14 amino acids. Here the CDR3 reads CASSRSDSGNTIYF. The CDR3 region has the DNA TGTGCCAGCAGTCGTTCGGACAGTGGAAACACCATATATTTT.

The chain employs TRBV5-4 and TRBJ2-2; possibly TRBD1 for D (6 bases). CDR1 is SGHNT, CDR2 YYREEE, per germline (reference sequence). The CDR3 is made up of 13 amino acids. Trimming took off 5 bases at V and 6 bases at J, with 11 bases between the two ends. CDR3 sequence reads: CASSLWGPGELFF. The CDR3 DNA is TGTGCCAGCAGTCTTTGGGGGCCCGGGGAGCTGTTTTTT.

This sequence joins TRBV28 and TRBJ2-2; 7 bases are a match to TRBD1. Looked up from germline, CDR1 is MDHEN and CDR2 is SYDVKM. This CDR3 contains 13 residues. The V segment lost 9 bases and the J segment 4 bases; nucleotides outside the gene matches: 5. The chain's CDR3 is CASYRGSTGELFF. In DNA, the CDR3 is TGTGCCAGTTACAGGGGAAGCACCGGGGAGCTGTTTTTT.

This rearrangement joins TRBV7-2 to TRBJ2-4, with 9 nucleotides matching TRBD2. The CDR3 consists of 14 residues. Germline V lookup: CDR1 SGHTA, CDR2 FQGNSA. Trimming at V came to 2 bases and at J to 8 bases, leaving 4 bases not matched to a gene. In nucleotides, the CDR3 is TGTGCCAGCAGCTTATCGAAGCGGGGGGACATTCAGTACTTC. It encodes CASSLSKRGDIQYF.

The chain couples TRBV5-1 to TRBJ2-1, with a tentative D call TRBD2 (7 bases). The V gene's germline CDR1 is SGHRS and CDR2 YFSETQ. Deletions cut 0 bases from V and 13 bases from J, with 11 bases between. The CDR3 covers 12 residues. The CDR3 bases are TGCGCCAGCAGCTTGGATGCGGGGGCACAGTTCTTC. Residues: CASSLDAGAQFF.

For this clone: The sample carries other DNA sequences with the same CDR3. The CDR3 spells CASRGQRNQPQHF. CDR3 bases: TGTGCCAGCAGGGGACAAAGAAATCAGCCCCAGCATTTT. The V gene is TRBV6-5, the J gene TRBJ1-5; TRBD1 might be the D (6 bases). This CDR3 comprises 13 residues. CDR1 is MNHEY and CDR2 is SVGAGI in the germline V gene. Trimming stripped 6 bases from V and 4 bases from J, with 10 bases between.

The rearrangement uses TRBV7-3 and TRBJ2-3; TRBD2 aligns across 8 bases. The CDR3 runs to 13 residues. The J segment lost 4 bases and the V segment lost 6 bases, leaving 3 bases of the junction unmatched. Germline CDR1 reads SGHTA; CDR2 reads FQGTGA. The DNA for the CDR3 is TGTGCCAGCAGACCGGGAGGGGCAGATACGCAGTATTTT. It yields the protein CASRPGGADTQYF.

This CDR3 reads CATSDNTGAYNEQFF. The CDR3, as DNA: TGTGCCACCAGTGATAATACGGGGGCCTACAATGAGCAGTTCTTC. The rearrangement joins TRBV24-1 to TRBJ2-1, with D possibly TRBD2 on 6 matching bases. Germline values: CDR1 KGHDR, CDR2 SFDVKD. The V gene lost 3 bases and the J gene lost 2 bases, with 10 bases spanning the gap. The CDR3 extends over 15 amino acids.

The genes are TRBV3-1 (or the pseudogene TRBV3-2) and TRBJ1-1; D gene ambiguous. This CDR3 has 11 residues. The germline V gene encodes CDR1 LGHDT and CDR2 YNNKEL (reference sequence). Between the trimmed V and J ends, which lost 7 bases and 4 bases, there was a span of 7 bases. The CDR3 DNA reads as TGTGCCAGCAAGCGGGGCACTGAAGCTTTCTTT. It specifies CASKRGTEAFF.

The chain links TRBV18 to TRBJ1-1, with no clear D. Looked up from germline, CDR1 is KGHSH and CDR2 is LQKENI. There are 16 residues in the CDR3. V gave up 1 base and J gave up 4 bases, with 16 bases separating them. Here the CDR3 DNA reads TGTGCCAGCTCACCACTCGATGGAGGAGGGTCCACTGAAGCTTTCTTT. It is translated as CASSPLDGGGSTEAFF. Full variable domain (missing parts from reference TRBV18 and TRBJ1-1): NAGVMQNPRHLVRRRGQEARLRCSPMKGHSHVYWYRQLPEEGLKFMVYLQKENIIDESGMPKERFSAEFPKEGPSILRIQQVVRGDSAAYFCASSPLDGGGSTEAFFGQGTRLTVV.

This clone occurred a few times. DNA of the CDR3: TGTGCCAGCAGTTACGAGCCGGGAGTTGATGGCTACACCTTC. Protein product: CASSYEPGVDGYTF. The chain uses TRBV6-5 and TRBJ1-2; D ambiguous. Germline-derived CDR1 and CDR2 are MNHEY and SVGAGI. Trimming pared 2 bases from V and 6 bases from J, leaving 13 bases between. The CDR3 is 14 amino acids.

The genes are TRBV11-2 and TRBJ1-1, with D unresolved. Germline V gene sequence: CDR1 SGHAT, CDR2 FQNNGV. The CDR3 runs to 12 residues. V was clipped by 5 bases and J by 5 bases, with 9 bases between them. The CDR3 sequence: CASSPSVTEAFF. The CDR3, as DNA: TGTGCCAGCAGCCCCTCCGTAACTGAAGCTTTCTTT.

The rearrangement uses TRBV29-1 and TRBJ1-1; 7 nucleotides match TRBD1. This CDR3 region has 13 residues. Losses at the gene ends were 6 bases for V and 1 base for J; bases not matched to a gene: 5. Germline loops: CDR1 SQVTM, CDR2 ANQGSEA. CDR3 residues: CSVHRGRNTEAFF. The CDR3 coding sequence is TGCAGCGTACACAGGGGAAGGAACACTGAAGCTTTCTTT.

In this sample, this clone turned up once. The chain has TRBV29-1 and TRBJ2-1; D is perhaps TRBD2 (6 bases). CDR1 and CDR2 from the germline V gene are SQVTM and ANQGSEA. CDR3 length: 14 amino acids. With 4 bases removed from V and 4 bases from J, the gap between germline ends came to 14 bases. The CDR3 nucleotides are TGCAGCGTTGTCTCTGAGCTAGCGTACAATGAGCAGTTCTTC. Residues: CSVVSELAYNEQFF.

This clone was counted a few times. Written as DNA, the CDR3 is TGTGCCAGCTCTGGGACAGGGGCCTCTGGGGCCAACGTCCTGACTTTC. Translation: CASSGTGASGANVLTF. The chain couples TRBV18 to TRBJ2-6; TRBD1 agrees at 10 bases. The CDR3 is made up of 16 amino acids. Trimming took 6 bases from V and 0 from J; bases not matched to a gene: 2. Germline V lookup: CDR1 KGHSH, CDR2 LQKENI.

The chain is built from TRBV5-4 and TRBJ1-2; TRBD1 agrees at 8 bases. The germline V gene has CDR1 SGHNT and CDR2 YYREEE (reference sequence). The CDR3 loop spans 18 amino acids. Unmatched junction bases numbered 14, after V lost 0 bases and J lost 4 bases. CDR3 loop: CASSLVTGQARVPYGYTF. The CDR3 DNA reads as TGTGCCAGCAGCTTGGTAACGGGACAGGCTCGAGTGCCCTATGGCTACACCTTC.

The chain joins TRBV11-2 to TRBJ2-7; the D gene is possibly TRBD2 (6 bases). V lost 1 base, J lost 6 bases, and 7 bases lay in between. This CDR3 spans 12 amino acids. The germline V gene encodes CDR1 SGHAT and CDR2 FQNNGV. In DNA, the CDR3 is TGTGCCAGCAGCTTAGGGAGGGGCGAGCAGTACTTC. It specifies CASSLGRGEQYF.

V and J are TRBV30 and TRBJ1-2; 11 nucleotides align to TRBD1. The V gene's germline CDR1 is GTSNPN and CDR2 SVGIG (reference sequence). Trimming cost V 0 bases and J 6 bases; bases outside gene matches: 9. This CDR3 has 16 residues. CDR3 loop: CAWSVQGTGGLDGYTF. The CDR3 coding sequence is TGTGCCTGGAGTGTACAGGGGACAGGGGGATTAGATGGCTACACCTTC.